This T cell receptor (beta chain) is drawn from a study of blood T cell repertoires in COVID-19. Study-wide background: Researchers got acute and convalescent COVID-19 samples from the United States, Italy and Spain. In each case, the material was cDNA or gDNA derived from T cells, B-cell-depleted T cells, or PBMCs.

Trimming took off 6 bases at V and 10 bases at J, with 22 bases between the two ends. The CDR3 is made up of 15 amino acids. CDR1 is MDHEN, CDR2 SYDVKM, per germline. Study processing details: The authors estimated nucleated cell counts from reference gene primer amplification. The table came from immunoSEQ multiplex PCR; TCRdb's copy has only in-frame clones and leaves some out. V and J calls and clone size are as listed in that table; D and trimming were resolved from the DNA. This sample has about 89,000 clones; about 83% occur once, and the top ten carry less than 60%. The sequence was obtained from a human donor in a cohort sampled during active COVID-19. The rearrangement links TRBV28 to TRBJ1-5, with D perhaps matching TRBD1 (6 bases). The source material was peripheral blood. CDR3 in amino acids: CASRFPGHRLSPQHF. CDR3 bases: TGTGCCAGCAGGTTTCCGGGACACCGTTTATCTCCCCAGCATTTT.